This TCR beta chain was sequenced in a study of cytomegalovirus exposure and HLA in healthy donors. Overall study results and limits: In a later analysis, CMV-associated beta chains were mostly HLA-associated, it appeared.

On this clone: Antigen unknown.

V shed 3 bases, J shed 7 bases, and the junction held 10 bases outside the gene matches. The germline CDR1 and CDR2 sequences are SEHNR and FQNEAQ (reference sequence). This CDR3 is built from 15 residues. 60 Vbeta and 13 Jbeta primers were used in PCR. Assay: immunoSEQ multiplex PCR; the TCRdb copy retains only in-frame clones and omits some. This table has approximately 150,000 clones, around four fifths appearing once. This clonotype was obtained from a man aged 18 to 35 in good health and CMV-seropositive. This chain uses TRBV7-9 with TRBJ2-7, with TRBD2 matching 9 bases. Sequenced: PBMCs. CDR3 residues: CASSLGAGGPAEQYF. Here the CDR3 DNA reads TGTGCCAGCAGCTTGGGGGCGGGAGGGCCCGCTGAGCAGTACTTC.